The rows below give T cell receptor beta chains drawn from one sample of a study of blood T cell repertoires in COVID-19. TCRdb's table, derived via immunoSEQ multiplex PCR, lists solely in-frame clones and lacks some. Of hundreds of thousands of clones in the sample, over 80% were seen once. Material for sequencing was PBMCs or T cells enriched from blood (not recorded which). The receptors originated from a woman aged 18-29 years who had recovered from COVID-19. CDR3s include the opening cysteine and the closing phenylalanine or tryptophan. The order of the fields is CDR3 protein, CDR3 DNA, D gene, V gene, clone size, J gene. A D gene is named only where the DNA matches it firmly. Only some rows state a clone size, as once, few, many or a class for expanded clones.

CDR3aa: CASSRTGGAATNEKLFF
CDR3nt: TGTGCCAGCAGCCGGACAGGGGGGGCGGCAACTAATGAAAAACTGTTTTTT
d_gene: TRBD1
v_gene: TRBV11-2
abundance: .
j_gene: TRBJ1-4

CDR3aa: CASSQGRGGQVLYEQYF
CDR3nt: TGCGCCAGCAGCCAAGGCCGTGGAGGACAGGTACTATACGAGCAGTACTTC
d_gene: TRBD1
v_gene: TRBV4-3
abundance: .
j_gene: TRBJ2-7

CDR3aa: CATMRSPGGTYEQYF
CDR3nt: TGTGCCACCATGCGCTCCCCGGGAGGGACCTACGAGCAGTACTTC
d_gene: TRBD2
v_gene: TRBV24-1
abundance: .
j_gene: TRBJ2-7

CDR3aa: CASSLVSGSLYNEQFF
CDR3nt: TGTGCCAGCAGTTTGGTCAGCGGGAGCCTCTACAATGAGCAGTTCTTC
d_gene: TRBD2
v_gene: TRBV28
abundance: .
j_gene: TRBJ2-1

CDR3aa: CASSLAANTEAFF
CDR3nt: TGTGCCAGCAGTTTAGCGGCGAACACTGAAGCTTTCTTT
d_gene: .
v_gene: TRBV12-3/TRBV12-4
abundance: .
j_gene: TRBJ1-1

CDR3aa: CASSTRTGSYEQYF
CDR3nt: TGCGCCAGCAGCACGAGGACAGGGTCCTACGAGCAGTACTTC
d_gene: TRBD1
v_gene: TRBV4-3
abundance: few
j_gene: TRBJ2-7

CDR3aa: CASSAQGLSSYNEQFF
CDR3nt: TGTGCCAGCAGCGCTCAGGGCCTGAGCTCCTACAATGAGCAGTTCTTC
d_gene: .
v_gene: TRBV9
abundance: .
j_gene: TRBJ2-1

CDR3aa: CASSQELPSAYNEQFF
CDR3nt: TGCGCCAGCAGCCAAGAACTCCCCTCCGCCTACAATGAGCAGTTCTTC
d_gene: .
v_gene: TRBV4-3
abundance: .
j_gene: TRBJ2-1

CDR3aa: CSVVRDTAYATEAFF
CDR3nt: TGCAGCGTTGTCCGGGACACGGCCTACGCTACTGAAGCTTTCTTT
d_gene: .
v_gene: TRBV29-1
abundance: .
j_gene: TRBJ1-1

CDR3aa: CASSYSKGASPLHF
CDR3nt: TGTGCCAGCAGTTACTCAAAAGGGGCATCACCCCTCCACTTT
d_gene: .
v_gene: TRBV6-6
abundance: .
j_gene: TRBJ1-6

CDR3aa: CASSPLKSSYNSPLHF
CDR3nt: TGTGCCAGCTCACCTCTCAAGAGCTCCTATAATTCACCCCTCCACTTT
d_gene: .
v_gene: TRBV18
abundance: once
j_gene: TRBJ1-6

CDR3aa: CASTTWAGGPREQFF
CDR3nt: TGTGCCAGCACCACCTGGGCGGGGGGGCCTAGGGAGCAGTTCTTC
d_gene: TRBD2
v_gene: TRBV28
abundance: .
j_gene: TRBJ2-1

CDR3aa: CASSIGWGGPGGNQPQHF
CDR3nt: TGTGCCAGTAGTATAGGGTGGGGGGGGCCCGGAGGCAATCAGCCCCAGCATTTT
d_gene: .
v_gene: TRBV19
abundance: .
j_gene: TRBJ1-5

CDR3aa: CASSLMAGAADTQYF
CDR3nt: TGCGCCAGCAGCTTGATGGCTGGGGCGGCAGATACGCAGTATTTT
d_gene: .
v_gene: TRBV5-1
abundance: once
j_gene: TRBJ2-3

CDR3aa: CASSPLGGEYAGNTIYF
CDR3nt: TGTGCCAGCTCACCACTCGGGGGGGAATACGCTGGAAACACCATATATTTT
d_gene: .
v_gene: TRBV18
abundance: .
j_gene: TRBJ1-3

CDR3aa: CASSSPSGAGELFF
CDR3nt: TGTGCCAGCAGTTCACCCAGCGGGGCCGGGGAGCTGTTTTTT
d_gene: TRBD2
v_gene: TRBV9
abundance: .
j_gene: TRBJ2-2

CDR3aa: CASSLDGVSLAGRDEQFF
CDR3nt: TGTGCCAGCAGCTTAGATGGGGTCTCGCTAGCGGGAAGGGATGAGCAGTTCTTC
d_gene: TRBD2
v_gene: TRBV11-3
abundance: once
j_gene: TRBJ2-1

CDR3aa: CASSFGGNTEAFF
CDR3nt: TGTGCCAGCAGCTTTGGCGGTAACACTGAAGCTTTCTTT
d_gene: .
v_gene: TRBV7-9
abundance: .
j_gene: TRBJ1-1

CDR3aa: CASSPPGTSAPADTQYF
CDR3nt: TGTGCCAGCTCACCACCCGGGACTAGCGCCCCAGCGGATACGCAGTATTTT
d_gene: TRBD2
v_gene: TRBV18
abundance: .
j_gene: TRBJ2-3

CDR3aa: CASSSTSGRAPEFF
CDR3nt: TGTGCCAGCAGCTCCACTAGCGGGAGGGCTCCGGAGTTCTTC
d_gene: TRBD2
v_gene: TRBV7-3
abundance: once
j_gene: TRBJ2-1

CDR3aa: CASIPSGDTEAFF
CDR3nt: TGTGCCAGCATTCCATCCGGGGACACTGAAGCTTTCTTT
d_gene: .
v_gene: TRBV6-5
abundance: few
j_gene: TRBJ1-1

CDR3aa: CASSLTPIDRGGEAFF
CDR3nt: TGTGCCAGCAGCTTAACCCCCATCGACAGGGGAGGTGAAGCTTTCTTT
d_gene: TRBD1
v_gene: TRBV7-3
abundance: .
j_gene: TRBJ1-1

CDR3aa: CASSENYWAPLNTEAFF
CDR3nt: TGTGCCAGCAGTGAAAATTACTGGGCCCCACTTAACACTGAAGCTTTCTTT
d_gene: .
v_gene: TRBV6-1
abundance: .
j_gene: TRBJ1-1

CDR3aa: CASSLTGLPGNTIYF
CDR3nt: TGTGCCAGCAGTTTAACAGGGTTGCCTGGAAACACCATATATTTT
d_gene: .
v_gene: TRBV27
abundance: few
j_gene: TRBJ1-3

CDR3aa: CASNTWEGNSSPLHF
CDR3nt: TGTGCCAGCAATACTTGGGAGGGAAATTCTTCACCCCTCCACTTT
d_gene: .
v_gene: TRBV7-9
abundance: once
j_gene: TRBJ1-6

CDR3aa: CASSQTFPGTENQPQHF
CDR3nt: TGCGCCAGCAGCCAAACTTTTCCCGGGACAGAAAATCAGCCCCAGCATTTT
d_gene: TRBD1
v_gene: TRBV4-3
abundance: .
j_gene: TRBJ1-5

CDR3aa: CASSPTLSRASGNTIYF
CDR3nt: TGTGCCAGCAGCCCCACATTGTCCAGGGCGAGTGGAAACACCATATATTTT
d_gene: .
v_gene: TRBV9
abundance: .
j_gene: TRBJ1-3

CDR3aa: CASSLGQGAEAFF
CDR3nt: TGTGCCAGCAGTTTAGGACAGGGGGCTGAAGCTTTCTTT
d_gene: TRBD1
v_gene: TRBV12-3/TRBV12-4
abundance: .
j_gene: TRBJ1-1

CDR3aa: CASNGRGNTEAFF
CDR3nt: TGTGCCAGTAACGGGAGGGGGAACACTGAAGCTTTCTTT
d_gene: .
v_gene: TRBV19
abundance: .
j_gene: TRBJ1-1

CDR3aa: CASSSGQGASTTNEKLFF
CDR3nt: TGTGCCAGCAGCTCGGGACAGGGGGCATCAACAACTAATGAAAAACTGTTTTTT
d_gene: TRBD1
v_gene: TRBV5-4
abundance: once
j_gene: TRBJ1-4

CDR3aa: CASSFDTDNSPLHF
CDR3nt: TGCGCCAGCAGCTTCGACACAGATAATTCACCCCTCCACTTT
d_gene: .
v_gene: TRBV5-1
abundance: .
j_gene: TRBJ1-6

CDR3aa: CATSRDQSTAGELFF
CDR3nt: TGTGCCACCAGCAGAGACCAAAGTACGGCCGGGGAGCTGTTTTTT
d_gene: .
v_gene: TRBV15
abundance: .
j_gene: TRBJ2-2

CDR3aa: CASSDRGEAFF
CDR3nt: TGTGCCAGCAGTGACAGGGGAGAAGCTTTCTTT
d_gene: TRBD1
v_gene: TRBV12-3/TRBV12-4
abundance: .
j_gene: TRBJ1-1

CDR3aa: CASSLMARGRGKNEQYF
CDR3nt: TGTGCCAGCAGTTTAATGGCGCGGGGCAGGGGGAAGAACGAGCAGTACTTC
d_gene: .
v_gene: TRBV28
abundance: .
j_gene: TRBJ2-7

CDR3aa: CASSPRASNQPQHF
CDR3nt: TGTGCCAGCAGCCCAAGAGCCAGCAATCAGCCCCAGCATTTT
d_gene: .
v_gene: TRBV3-1/TRBV3-2
abundance: once
j_gene: TRBJ1-5

CDR3aa: CASRETGVSGNTIYF
CDR3nt: TGTGCCAGCAGGGAGACAGGGGTCTCTGGAAACACCATATATTTT
d_gene: TRBD1
v_gene: TRBV7-8
abundance: .
j_gene: TRBJ1-3

CDR3aa: CATSSQTGDTQYF
CDR3nt: TGTGCCACCAGCAGCCAGACGGGAGATACGCAGTATTTT
d_gene: .
v_gene: TRBV15
abundance: .
j_gene: TRBJ2-3

CDR3aa: CASSIEGGAIPYEQYF
CDR3nt: TGTGCCAGTAGTATTGAGGGGGGGGCGATACCCTACGAGCAGTACTTC
d_gene: .
v_gene: TRBV19
abundance: .
j_gene: TRBJ2-7

CDR3aa: CASSQVGLAGGRSTDTQYF
CDR3nt: TGTGCCAGCAGCCAAGTTGGGCTAGCGGGGGGACGAAGCACAGATACGCAGTATTTT
d_gene: TRBD2
v_gene: TRBV4-2
abundance: .
j_gene: TRBJ2-3

CDR3aa: CASSYLAGGHRYEQYF
CDR3nt: TGTGCCAGCAGCTACCTTGCAGGGGGCCACCGTTACGAGCAGTACTTC
d_gene: TRBD1
v_gene: TRBV5-6
abundance: .
j_gene: TRBJ2-7

CDR3aa: CASSYSYGYTF
CDR3nt: TGTGCCAGCAGTTACAGCTATGGCTACACCTTC
d_gene: .
v_gene: TRBV28
abundance: .
j_gene: TRBJ1-2

CDR3aa: CASSQDLGTATDTQYF
CDR3nt: TGCGCCAGCAGCCAAGATTTGGGGACAGCCACAGATACGCAGTATTTT
d_gene: TRBD1
v_gene: TRBV4-3
abundance: .
j_gene: TRBJ2-3

CDR3aa: CASSPENRDEQYF
CDR3nt: TGTGCCAGCAGCCCGGAAAACAGGGACGAGCAGTACTTC
d_gene: .
v_gene: TRBV7-3
abundance: .
j_gene: TRBJ2-7

CDR3aa: CASSLGGLAGSTDTQYF
CDR3nt: TGTGCCAGCAGTTTAGGCGGGCTAGCGGGAAGCACAGATACGCAGTATTTT
d_gene: TRBD2
v_gene: TRBV28
abundance: .
j_gene: TRBJ2-3

CDR3aa: CASSRLTGITDTQYF
CDR3nt: TGTGCCAGCAGTCGACTGACAGGGATCACAGATACGCAGTATTTT
d_gene: TRBD1
v_gene: TRBV27
abundance: few
j_gene: TRBJ2-3

CDR3aa: CASKGSSYYNEQFF
CDR3nt: TGTGCCAGCAAAGGGAGCTCCTACTACAATGAGCAGTTCTTC
d_gene: .
v_gene: TRBV21-1
abundance: few
j_gene: TRBJ2-1

CDR3aa: CASMRINTEAFF
CDR3nt: TGTGCCAGCATGAGGATTAACACTGAAGCTTTCTTT
d_gene: .
v_gene: TRBV2
abundance: .
j_gene: TRBJ1-1

CDR3aa: CASRRRETYEQYF
CDR3nt: TGTGCCAGCAGGAGGCGAGAGACCTACGAGCAGTACTTC
d_gene: .
v_gene: TRBV5-8
abundance: .
j_gene: TRBJ2-7

CDR3aa: CASSTTTASYEQYF
CDR3nt: TGTGCCAGCAGCACTACGACAGCCTCCTACGAGCAGTACTTC
d_gene: .
v_gene: TRBV9
abundance: .
j_gene: TRBJ2-7

CDR3aa: CASSSHRGPGNTIYF
CDR3nt: TGTGCCAGTAGTTCTCACAGGGGGCCTGGAAACACCATATATTTT
d_gene: TRBD1
v_gene: TRBV19
abundance: .
j_gene: TRBJ1-3

CDR3aa: CASSRGQETEYSNQPQHF
CDR3nt: TGTGCCAGCAGTCGGGGACAGGAAACCGAATATAGCAATCAGCCCCAGCATTTT
d_gene: TRBD1
v_gene: TRBV28
abundance: once
j_gene: TRBJ1-5

CDR3aa: CASNDPSGGRANVLTF
CDR3nt: TGTGCCAGCAACGACCCGTCAGGGGGTAGGGCCAACGTCCTGACTTTC
d_gene: TRBD1
v_gene: TRBV7-3
abundance: once
j_gene: TRBJ2-6

CDR3aa: CASSLVGGPGNTIYF
CDR3nt: TGTGCCAGCAGCTTAGTAGGAGGGCCAGGAAACACCATATATTTT
d_gene: .
v_gene: TRBV7-2
abundance: once
j_gene: TRBJ1-3

CDR3aa: CASSYQAPGSEQYF
CDR3nt: TGTGCCAGCAGTTATCAGGCACCGGGGAGTGAGCAGTACTTC
d_gene: .
v_gene: TRBV6-5
abundance: .
j_gene: TRBJ2-7

CDR3aa: CASSLDSHYEQYF
CDR3nt: TGTGCCAGCAGTTTGGACTCTCACTACGAGCAGTACTTC
d_gene: .
v_gene: TRBV2
abundance: .
j_gene: TRBJ2-7

CDR3aa: CATSRDRAMPQHF
CDR3nt: TGTGCCACCAGCAGAGACCGAGCAATGCCCCAGCATTTT
d_gene: .
v_gene: TRBV15
abundance: .
j_gene: TRBJ1-5